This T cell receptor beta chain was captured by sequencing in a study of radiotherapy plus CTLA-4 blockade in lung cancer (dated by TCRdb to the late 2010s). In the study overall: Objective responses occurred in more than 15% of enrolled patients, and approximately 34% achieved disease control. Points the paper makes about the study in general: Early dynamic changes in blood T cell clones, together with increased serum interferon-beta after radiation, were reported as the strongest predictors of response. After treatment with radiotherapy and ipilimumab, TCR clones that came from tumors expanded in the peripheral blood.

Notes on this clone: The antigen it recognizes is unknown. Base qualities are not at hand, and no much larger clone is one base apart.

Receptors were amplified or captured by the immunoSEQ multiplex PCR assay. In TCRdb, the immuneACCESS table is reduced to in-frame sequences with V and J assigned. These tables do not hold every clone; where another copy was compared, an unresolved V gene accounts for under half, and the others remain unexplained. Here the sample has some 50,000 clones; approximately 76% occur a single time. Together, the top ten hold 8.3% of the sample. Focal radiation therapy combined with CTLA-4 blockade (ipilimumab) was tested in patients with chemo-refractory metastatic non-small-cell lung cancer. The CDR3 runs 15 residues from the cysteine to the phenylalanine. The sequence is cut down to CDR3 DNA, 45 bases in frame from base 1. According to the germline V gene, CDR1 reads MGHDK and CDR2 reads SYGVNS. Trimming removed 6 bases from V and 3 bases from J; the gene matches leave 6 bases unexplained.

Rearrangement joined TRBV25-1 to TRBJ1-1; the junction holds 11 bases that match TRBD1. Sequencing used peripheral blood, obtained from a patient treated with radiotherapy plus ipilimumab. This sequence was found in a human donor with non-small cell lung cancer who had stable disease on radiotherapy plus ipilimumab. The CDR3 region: CASRLPGQGDTEAFF. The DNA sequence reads TGTGCCAGCAGACTCCCGGGACAGGGGGACACTGAAGCTTTCTTT.